This TCR beta chain emerged from a study of blood T cells in healthy people across ages. A second about 6 to 11 cycle PCR used barcoded and J-beta primers. TCRdb reanalysed the 5' RACE reads using MiXCR and keeps one entry per CDR3 protein. This sample has 800,000 to 1,300,000 distinct CDR3 sequences, with almost 25% found just once. Findings of the study overall: Unknown CMV status may confound age-related changes in expanded clones. Age brought a roughly linear fall in TCR beta diversity measured per million T cells.

Notes on this clonotype: Its antigen is not known.

These same records also appear under a second study, on T cells of mothers and their children.

The specimen was blood. This receptor was obtained from a girl aged 2-10 years in good health.

CDR3: CSVLAAQLAQYF. The CDR3 DNA reads as TGCAGCGTTCTTGCAGCTCAATTGGCCCAGTACTTC. V usage is TRBV29-1 and J usage is TRBJ2-5; D ambiguous. Germline V lookup: CDR1 SQVTM, CDR2 ANQGSEA. The CDR3 spans 12 residues. V was clipped by 5 bases and J by 9 bases, with 16 bases between them.